This record looks at one TCR beta chain sequence and its context. Amplification of the TCR beta CDR3 regions used RNA transcripts (as template). HTBI primers primed a first-round RT-PCR, and a second-round multiplex PCR followed. TCRdb fed the multiplex PCR reads into MiXCR, producing one record per CDR3 protein. The top ten clones hold approximately 10% of a sample with around 1,200,000 distinct CDR3 sequences, about 38% of them seen once. The data were taken from a study of Graves' ophthalmopathy and Graves' hyperthyroidism. Sequences were obtained from peripheral blood or thyroid tissue (not recorded which). The clonotype originates from an adult man with Graves' hyperthyroidism.

DNA for the CDR3: TGCAGCATAGTAGAGGATGAAGCTTTCTTT. This encodes CSIVEDEAFF. This rearrangement joins TRBV29-1 to TRBJ1-1; D is uncertain. Germline CDR1 and CDR2: SQVTM and ANQGSEA. V lost 8 bases and J lost 7, with 11 bases in between. This CDR3 has 10 residues.